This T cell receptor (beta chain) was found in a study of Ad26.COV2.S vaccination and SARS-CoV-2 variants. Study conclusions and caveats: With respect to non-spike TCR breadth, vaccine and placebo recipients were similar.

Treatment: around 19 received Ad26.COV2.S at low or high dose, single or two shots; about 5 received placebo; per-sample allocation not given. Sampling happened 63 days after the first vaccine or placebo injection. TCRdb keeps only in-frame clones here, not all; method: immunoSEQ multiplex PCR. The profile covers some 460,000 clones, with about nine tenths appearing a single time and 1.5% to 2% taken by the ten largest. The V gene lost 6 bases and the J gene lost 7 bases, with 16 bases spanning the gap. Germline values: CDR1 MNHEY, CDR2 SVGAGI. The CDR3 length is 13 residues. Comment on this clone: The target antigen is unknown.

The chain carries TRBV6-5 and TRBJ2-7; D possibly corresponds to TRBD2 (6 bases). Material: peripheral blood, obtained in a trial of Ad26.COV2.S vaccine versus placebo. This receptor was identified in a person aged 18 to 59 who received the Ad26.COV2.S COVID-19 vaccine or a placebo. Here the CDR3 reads CASSSGLLGEQYF. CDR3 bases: TGTGCCAGCAGCTCGGGACTCCTGGGGGAGCAGTACTTC.